These T cell receptor beta chains were read from a single sample in a study of blood T cell repertoires in COVID-19. TCRdb's copy holds only in-frame clones and misses some; the assay was immunoSEQ multiplex PCR. Of a few hundred thousand clones in the sample, less than 85% were seen once. Material for sequencing was peripheral blood. Receptors were obtained from a woman aged 18-29 years with acute or convalescent COVID-19. Each CDR3 is given with its conserved first and last residue. Each record gives: CDR3 length, V gene, CDR3 protein.

cdr3_length: 13
v_call: TRBV12-3/TRBV12-4
cdr3_aa: CASSSRGNYGYTF

cdr3_length: 17
v_call: TRBV7-6
cdr3_aa: CASSLARASGLYNEQFF

cdr3_length: 13
v_call: TRBV24-1
cdr3_aa: CATSAQPNQPQHF

cdr3_length: 16
v_call: TRBV28
cdr3_aa: CASSRWEREGQDTQYF

cdr3_length: 15
v_call: TRBV28
cdr3_aa: CASSFPRQTNYGYTF

cdr3_length: 14
v_call: TRBV9
cdr3_aa: CASSLGQSNQPQHF

cdr3_length: 14
v_call: TRBV19
cdr3_aa: CASKLLAGDDEQFF

cdr3_length: 12
v_call: TRBV2
cdr3_aa: CASRDRSDEAFF

cdr3_length: 13
v_call: TRBV5-1
cdr3_aa: CASSLVPGNEQYF

cdr3_length: 15
v_call: TRBV18
cdr3_aa: CASSSRDRVQQPQHF

cdr3_length: 13
v_call: TRBV2
cdr3_aa: CASGGGGNEKLFF

cdr3_length: 13
v_call: TRBV18
cdr3_aa: CASSGQVNQPQHF

cdr3_length: 14
v_call: TRBV3-1/TRBV3-2
cdr3_aa: CASRDRGRPDGYTF

cdr3_length: 14
v_call: TRBV2
cdr3_aa: CASTAVKGNSPLHF

cdr3_length: 14
v_call: TRBV9
cdr3_aa: CASSVGQSGNTIYF

cdr3_length: 14
v_call: TRBV5-8
cdr3_aa: CASSLAGINTEAFF

cdr3_length: 16
v_call: TRBV19
cdr3_aa: CASSDSGHLPSQPQHF

cdr3_length: 14
v_call: TRBV5-4
cdr3_aa: CASSLEGAGEKLFF

cdr3_length: 15
v_call: TRBV15
cdr3_aa: CATSSDRATNEKLFF

cdr3_length: 13
v_call: TRBV27
cdr3_aa: CASTPGQGLPQHF

cdr3_length: 17
v_call: TRBV4-1
cdr3_aa: CASSHPLGQGESGEAFF

cdr3_length: 14
v_call: TRBV20-1
cdr3_aa: CSASSGRGTGELFF

cdr3_length: 13
v_call: TRBV10-3
cdr3_aa: CAISGATDYEQYF

cdr3_length: 14
v_call: TRBV6-5
cdr3_aa: CASSIKTGIYEQYF

cdr3_length: 14
v_call: TRBV9
cdr3_aa: CASSPTSGGYEQYF

cdr3_length: 15
v_call: TRBV28
cdr3_aa: CASSPSRLAVFEQYF

cdr3_length: 13
v_call: TRBV5-6
cdr3_aa: CASTPVEGYGYTF

cdr3_length: 13
v_call: TRBV5-5
cdr3_aa: CASSLWGADEAFF

cdr3_length: 12
v_call: TRBV6-1
cdr3_aa: CASSERRRELFF

cdr3_length: 15
v_call: TRBV27
cdr3_aa: CASSFPWGTYNEQFF

cdr3_length: 14
v_call: TRBV5-5
cdr3_aa: CASRETGDVSEAFF

cdr3_length: 15
v_call: TRBV10-3
cdr3_aa: CAISGTGRDTDTQYF

cdr3_length: 13
v_call: TRBV2
cdr3_aa: CASKVPRQDTQYF

cdr3_length: 12
v_call: TRBV2
cdr3_aa: CASSGQGGVQYF

cdr3_length: 13
v_call: TRBV5-4
cdr3_aa: CASSLAPGDGEFF